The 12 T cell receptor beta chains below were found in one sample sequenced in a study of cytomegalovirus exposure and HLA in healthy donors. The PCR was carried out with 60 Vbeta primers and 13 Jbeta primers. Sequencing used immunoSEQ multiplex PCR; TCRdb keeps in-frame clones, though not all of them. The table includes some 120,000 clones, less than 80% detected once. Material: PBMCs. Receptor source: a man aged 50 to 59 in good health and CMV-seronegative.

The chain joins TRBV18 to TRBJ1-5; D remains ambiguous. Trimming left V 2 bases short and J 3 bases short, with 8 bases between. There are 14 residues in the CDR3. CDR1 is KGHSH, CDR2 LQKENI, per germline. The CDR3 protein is CASSPFRNNQPQHF. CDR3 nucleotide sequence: TGTGCCAGCTCACCATTCAGGAACAATCAGCCCCAGCATTTT.

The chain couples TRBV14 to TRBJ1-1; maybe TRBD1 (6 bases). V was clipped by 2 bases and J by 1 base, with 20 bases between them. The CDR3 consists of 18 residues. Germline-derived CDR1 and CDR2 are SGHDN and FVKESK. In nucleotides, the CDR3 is TGTGCCAGCAGCCAAATTCCCCGGGGGGGCGAGACGAACACTGAAGCTTTCTTT. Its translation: CASSQIPRGGETNTEAFF.

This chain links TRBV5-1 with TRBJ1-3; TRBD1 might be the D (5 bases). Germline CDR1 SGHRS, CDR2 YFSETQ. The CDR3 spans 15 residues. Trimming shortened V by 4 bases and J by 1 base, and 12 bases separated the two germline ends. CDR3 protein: CASSPQQDSGNTIYF. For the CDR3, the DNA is TGCGCCAGCAGCCCCCAACAGGATTCTGGAAACACCATATATTTT. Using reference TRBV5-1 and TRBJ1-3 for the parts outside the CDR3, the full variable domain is KAGVTQTPRYLIKTRGQQVTLSCSPISGHRSVSWYQQTPGQGLQFLFEYFSETQRNKGNFPGRFSGRQFSNSRSEMNVSTLELGDSALYLCASSPQQDSGNTIYFGEGSWLTVV.

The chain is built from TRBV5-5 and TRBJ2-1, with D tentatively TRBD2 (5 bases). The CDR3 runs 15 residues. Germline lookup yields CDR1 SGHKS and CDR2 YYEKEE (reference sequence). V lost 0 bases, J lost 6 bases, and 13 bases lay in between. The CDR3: CASSLELVTSNEQFF. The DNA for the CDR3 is TGTGCCAGCAGCTTGGAACTAGTTACGAGCAATGAGCAGTTCTTC.

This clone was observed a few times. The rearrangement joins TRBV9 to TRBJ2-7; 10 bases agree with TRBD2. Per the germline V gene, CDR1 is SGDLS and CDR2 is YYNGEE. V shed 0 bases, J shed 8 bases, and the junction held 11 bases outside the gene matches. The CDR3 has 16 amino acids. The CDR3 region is CASSVADSGGNPKQYF. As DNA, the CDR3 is TGTGCCAGCAGCGTAGCGGATAGCGGGGGGAACCCAAAGCAGTACTTC.

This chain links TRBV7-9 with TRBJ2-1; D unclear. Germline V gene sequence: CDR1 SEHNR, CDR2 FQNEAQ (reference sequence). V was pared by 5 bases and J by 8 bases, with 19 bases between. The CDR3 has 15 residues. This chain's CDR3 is CASSQPTVISDEQFF. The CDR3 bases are TGTGCCAGCAGCCAACCGACTGTGATTTCTGATGAGCAGTTCTTC.

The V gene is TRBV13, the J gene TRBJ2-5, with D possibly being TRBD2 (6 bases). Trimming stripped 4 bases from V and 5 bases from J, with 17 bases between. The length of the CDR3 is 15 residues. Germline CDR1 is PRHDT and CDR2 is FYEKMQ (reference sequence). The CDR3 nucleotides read TGTGCCAGCAGCTCCCCTCGGTTGAGCGGGGAGACCCAGTACTTC. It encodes CASSSPRLSGETQYF.

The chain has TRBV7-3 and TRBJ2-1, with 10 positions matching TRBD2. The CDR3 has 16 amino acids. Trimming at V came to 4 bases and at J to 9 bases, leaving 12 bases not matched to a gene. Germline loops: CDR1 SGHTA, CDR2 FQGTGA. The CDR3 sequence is CASSSPGTSDRGEQFF. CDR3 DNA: TGTGCCAGCAGCTCTCCCGGGACTAGCGACCGGGGTGAGCAGTTCTTC. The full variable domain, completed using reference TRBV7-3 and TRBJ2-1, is GAGVSQTPSNKVTEKGKYVELRCDPISGHTALYWYRQSLGQGPEFLIYFQGTGAADDSGLPNDRFFAVRPEGSVSTLKIQRTERGDSAVYLCASSSPGTSDRGEQFFGPGTRLTVL.

The CDR3 nucleotides are TGTGCCATCAGGGGTTTATTCGGGACAGGGGACCCCGGGGAGCTGTTTTTT. Protein product: CAIRGLFGTGDPGELFF. The chain uses TRBV10-3 and TRBJ2-2; 10 bases match TRBD1. The CDR3 has 17 residues. Germline V CDR1 and CDR2: ENHRY, SYGVKD. Unmatched junction bases numbered 13, after V lost 6 bases and J lost 6 bases.

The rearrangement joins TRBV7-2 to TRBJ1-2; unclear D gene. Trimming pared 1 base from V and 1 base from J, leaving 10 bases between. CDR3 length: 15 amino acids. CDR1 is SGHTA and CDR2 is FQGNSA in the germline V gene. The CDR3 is CASSLESSGNYGYTF. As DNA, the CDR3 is TGTGCCAGCAGCTTAGAGTCAAGCGGTAACTATGGCTACACCTTC.

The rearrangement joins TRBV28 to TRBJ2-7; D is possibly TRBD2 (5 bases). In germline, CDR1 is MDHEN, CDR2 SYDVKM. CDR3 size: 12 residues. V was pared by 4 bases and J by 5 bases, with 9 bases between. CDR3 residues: CASSSGTDEQYV. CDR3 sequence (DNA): TGTGCCAGCAGTTCGGGAACTGACGAGCAGTACGTC.

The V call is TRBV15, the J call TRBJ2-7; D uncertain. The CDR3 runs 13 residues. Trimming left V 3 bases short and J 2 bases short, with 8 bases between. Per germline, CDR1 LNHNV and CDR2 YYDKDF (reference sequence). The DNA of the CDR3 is TGTGCCACCAGCAGTAACAGAGCCTACGAGCAGTACTTC. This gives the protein CATSSNRAYEQYF.